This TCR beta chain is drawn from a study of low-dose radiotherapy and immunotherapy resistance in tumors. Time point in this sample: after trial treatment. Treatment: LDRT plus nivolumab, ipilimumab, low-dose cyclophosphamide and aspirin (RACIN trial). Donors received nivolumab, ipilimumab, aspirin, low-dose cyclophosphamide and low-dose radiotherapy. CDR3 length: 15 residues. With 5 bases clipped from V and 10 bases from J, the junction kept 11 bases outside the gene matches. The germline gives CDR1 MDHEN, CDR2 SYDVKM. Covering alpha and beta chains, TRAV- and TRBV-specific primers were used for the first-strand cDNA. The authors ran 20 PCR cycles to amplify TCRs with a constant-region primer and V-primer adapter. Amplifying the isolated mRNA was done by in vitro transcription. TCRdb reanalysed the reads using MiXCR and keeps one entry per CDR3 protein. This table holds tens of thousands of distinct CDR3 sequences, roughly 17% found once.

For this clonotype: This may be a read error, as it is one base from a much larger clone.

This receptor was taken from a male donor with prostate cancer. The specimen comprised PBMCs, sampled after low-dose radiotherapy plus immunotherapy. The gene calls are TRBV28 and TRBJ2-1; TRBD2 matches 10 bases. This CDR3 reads CASSPGTSDSYEQFF. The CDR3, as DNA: TGTGCCAGCAGTCCCGGGACTAGCGACTCCTACGAGCAGTTCTTC. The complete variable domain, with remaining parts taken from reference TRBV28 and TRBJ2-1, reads DVKVTQSSRYLVKRTGEKVFLECVQDMDHENMFWYRQDPGLGLRLIYFSYDVKMKEKGDIPEGYSVSREKKERFSLILESASTNQTSMYLCASSPGTSDSYEQFFGPGTRLTVL.